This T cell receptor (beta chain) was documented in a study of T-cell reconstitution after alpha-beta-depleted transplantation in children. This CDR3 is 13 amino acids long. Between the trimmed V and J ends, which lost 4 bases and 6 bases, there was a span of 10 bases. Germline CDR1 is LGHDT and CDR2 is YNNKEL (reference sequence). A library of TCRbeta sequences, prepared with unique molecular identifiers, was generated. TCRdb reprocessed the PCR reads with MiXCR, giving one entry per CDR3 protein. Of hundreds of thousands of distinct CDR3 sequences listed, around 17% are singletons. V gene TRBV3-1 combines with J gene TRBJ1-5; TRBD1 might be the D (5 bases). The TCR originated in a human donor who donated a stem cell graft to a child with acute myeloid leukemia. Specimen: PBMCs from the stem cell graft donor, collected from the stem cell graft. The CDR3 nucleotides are TGTGCCAGCAGCCCACTGGGACTTCAGCCCCAGCATTTT. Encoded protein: CASSPLGLQPQHF.